The T cell receptor (beta chain) under discussion was sequenced for a study of OX40 agonist ivuxolimab in advanced cancers. Libraries were prepared by immunoSEQ multiplex PCR; TCRdb keeps only in-frame clonotypes and omits some of them. The data contain approximately 60,000 clones, over 80% of them singletons. The germline CDR1 and CDR2 sequences are GTSNPN and SVGIG (reference sequence). The CDR3 totals 17 residues. Comment on this clone: Its antigen remains unknown.

Notes on the study in general: At 0.1 to 3.0 mg/kg and by week 6, CD4+ and CD8+ T cells in the blood had expanded clonally.

V and J are TRBV30 and TRBJ1-3, with D tentatively TRBD1 (5 bases). Sequencing was performed on CD4+ or CD8+ T cells sorted from blood, taken in a trial of the OX40 agonist ivuxolimab. The TCR originated in an adult with an advanced solid tumor such as melanoma, head and neck, liver or kidney cancer. CDR3 residues: CASSVRGGILSGNTIYF. CDR3 coding DNA: TGTGCTTCTTCAGTCCGTGGGGGGATTCTCTCTGGAAACACCATATATTTT. Full variable domain (missing parts from reference TRBV30 and TRBJ1-3): SQTIHQWPATLVQPVGSPLSLECTVEGTSNPNLYWYRQAAGRGLQLLFYSVGIGQISSEVPQNLSASRPQDRQFILSSKKLLLSDSGFYLCASSVRGGILSGNTIYFGEGSWLTVV.